Sequencing of this TCR beta chain was carried out in a study of cytotoxic CD8 clonotypes in ibrutinib-treated CLL. This clone has a handful of counts. The table came from immunoSEQ multiplex PCR; TCRdb's copy has only in-frame clones and leaves some out. The sample consists of fewer than 3,000 clones, 75% to 90% of them appearing once. The CDR3 runs to 11 residues. V was pared by 1 base and J by 8 bases, with 4 bases between. Germline V CDR1 and CDR2: SGHKS, YYEKEE (reference sequence). The V gene is TRBV5-5, the J gene TRBJ2-1, with no clear D. The TCR originated in a human donor with chronic lymphocytic leukemia. This specimen consisted of PBMCs, obtained before ibrutinib treatment. The CDR3 loop reads CASSLKDEQFF. CDR3 nucleotides: TGTGCCAGCAGCTTGAAGGATGAGCAGTTCTTC.